The source of this T cell receptor (beta chain) is a study of identical twins. This clonotype was counted many times. Its antigen remains unidentified. Overall study results and limits: There was more out-of-frame TCR alpha sharing in monozygotic twins than models estimated. Invariant populations such as MAIT and iNKT cells could partly muddle zero-insertion analyses. For out-of-frame beta sequences, excess twin sharing was weaker.

Germline V gene sequence: CDR1 DFQATT, CDR2 SNEGSKA (reference sequence). This CDR3 is 15 amino acids long. Trimming shortened V by 4 bases and J by 8 bases, and 21 bases separated the two germline ends. cDNA carried unique molecular identifiers, and a universal primer site was added by template switching. TCRdb re-derived calls from the 5' RACE reads in MiXCR, one entry per CDR3 protein. This sample has approximately 670,000 distinct CDR3 sequences; around 6.1% occur once, and the top ten carry around 2%. What was sequenced was naive T cells sorted from blood. The clonotype was recovered from a young man in good health. The rearrangement joins TRBV20-1 to TRBJ1-3, with a possible D match to TRBD1 (5 bases). CDR3 DNA sequence: TGCAGTGCTACGGGACCCGAGGATGATCTGGACACCATATATTTT. It is translated as CSATGPEDDLDTIYF.